This T cell receptor beta chain was identified during a study of blood T cell repertoires in COVID-19. At the level of the study: COVID-19 samples, acute and convalescent, were from the United States, Italy and Spain. Sources were T cells, B-cell-depleted T cells, or PBMCs; the material itself was cDNA or gDNA.

Authors' methods: Nucleated cell number was recorded as an estimate derived from reference gene primer amplification. Profiled with immunoSEQ multiplex PCR; TCRdb holds only in-frame clones, not every one. That table gives V, J and clone size, and the DNA gave D and trimming. Among over 200,000 clones listed, roughly 80% were seen once. The CDR3 runs to 17 residues. Germline CDR1 MDHEN, CDR2 SYDVKM. V shed 2 bases, J shed 4 bases, and the junction held 8 bases outside the gene matches. This receptor was obtained from a human donor in a cohort sampled during active COVID-19. The sample consisted of peripheral blood. The chain employs TRBV28 and TRBJ1-3; the match to TRBD1 covers 10 bases. Here the CDR3 reads CASSLPGTGVAGNTIYF. The CDR3 DNA reads TGTGCCAGCAGTTTACCTGGGACAGGGGTAGCAGGAAACACCATATATTTT.